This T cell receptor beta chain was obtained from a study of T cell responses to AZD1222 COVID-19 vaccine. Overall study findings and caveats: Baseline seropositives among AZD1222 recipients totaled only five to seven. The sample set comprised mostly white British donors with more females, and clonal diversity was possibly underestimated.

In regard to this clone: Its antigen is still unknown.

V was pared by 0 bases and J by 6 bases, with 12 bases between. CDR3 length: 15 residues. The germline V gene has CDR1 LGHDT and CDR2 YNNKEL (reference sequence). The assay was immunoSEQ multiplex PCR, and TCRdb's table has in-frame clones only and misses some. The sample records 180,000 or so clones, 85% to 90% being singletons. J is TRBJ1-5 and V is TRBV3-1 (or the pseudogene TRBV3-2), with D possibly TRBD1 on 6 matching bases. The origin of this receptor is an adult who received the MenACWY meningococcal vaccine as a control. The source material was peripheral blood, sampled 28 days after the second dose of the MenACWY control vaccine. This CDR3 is CASSQEWGAGQPQHF. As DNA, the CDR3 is TGTGCCAGCAGCCAAGAATGGGGGGCCGGTCAGCCCCAGCATTTT.